This TCR delta chain was identified in a study of gamma-delta chains in newborns, infants, children. Study summary: Microbial exposure reportedly drives polyclonal innate γδ T cell expansion after birth.

TCRdb re-processed the reads using CATT. The table records 8,500 to 10,000 delta-chain clones, 20% to 25% of them present only once. Details on this clone: The junction differs from germline at one of its ends, possibly a read error.

Germline V lookup: CDR1 TSWWSYY, CDR2 QGS. The CDR3 runs 17 residues. The V call is TRDV1, the J call TRDJ2; tentative D call: TRDD3 (6 bases). The clonotype comes from a child who was a newborn, infant or young child, either healthy, febrile or measles-vaccinated (not recorded which). Sequenced sample: blood. Here the CDR3 DNA reads TGTGCTCGTGGGGGGAAAACCCGTCTAGCTGTGACCGCAAAAATCTTCTTT. As protein: CARGGKTRLAVTAKIFF.